This T cell receptor beta chain was identified during a study of blood T cell repertoires in COVID-19 (dated by TCRdb to 2020 to 2021). In the study overall: The collaborator samples originated in the United States, Italy and Spain and spanned the acute and convalescent phases of COVID-19. Where available, HLA class I and class II types were taken from metadata supplied by the sample provider and were not determined by assay-based typing. Samples came from the ongoing ImmuneRACE study (first 160 participants) plus 1,254 subjects from 6 global collaborators. Subjects who had been exposed to COVID-19, were actively infected with it, or had recovered from it provided the deeply sampled blood TCRbeta repertoires that made up the dataset. A freely available public database, intended as a resource for researchers studying the immune response to SARS-CoV-2, is where the repertoires were released. Sample metadata almost always included a de-identified subject ID, COVID-19 status, age in years and sex. The material from the prospective study consisted of cDNA or gDNA derived from T cells, B-cell-depleted T cells, or PBMCs. The paper as a whole reports these results and caveats: How much clinical and demographic metadata was included differed by source and by participant, and the metadata was provided uncurated.

In the prospective study, participants were about 18 to 90 years old, resided in approximately 22 geographic areas of the United States, and were enrolled through a virtual design. In the prospective study, participants were assigned to cohorts based on the clinical history participants reported in a screening survey and a study questionnaire. For ImmuneRACE Cohort 3, a participant was defined as recovered based on two consecutive negative NP/OP PCR tests, clearance by a healthcare professional, or resolution of symptoms. Each participant in the prospective study had whole blood, serum and a nasopharyngeal or oropharyngeal swab collected by mobile phlebotomists. Additional blood draws and questionnaires over a 2-month period could optionally be provided by prospective study participants. Before DNA extraction, blood samples from the prospective study were shipped at room temperature or frozen.

TCRbeta CDR3 regions were amplified from genomic DNA by means of the immunoSEQ Assay, a bias-controlled multiplex PCR. Regarding the original processing steps: The number of nucleated cells in each sample was estimated from the amplification of reference gene primers within the assay. Sequence reads were collapsed and filtered to measure the absolute abundance of every unique TCRbeta CDR3 rearrangement. Productive Simpson clonality was computed per sample as the square root of Simpson's diversity index over productive rearrangements. As stored in TCRdb, this immuneACCESS dataset retains in-frame rearrangements with V and J assigned. A fraction of the clones does not appear; measured against another copy, unresolved V genes explain less than half of the discrepancy, and the remainder lacks a known reason. V and J calls and clone size come straight from that table; D and trimming were deduced from the DNA. Here the sample has 200,000 to 300,000 clones; approximately 90% occur a single time. Of the sample, approximately 9% is held by the ten largest clones.

For this clone: Its antigen is still unknown. Per-base quality was not reported, and no clone a single base away is much larger than it.

Spanning cysteine to phenylalanine, the CDR3 consists of 14 amino acids. Kept here is only the CDR3 DNA, which spans 42 bases and is read in frame from base 1. Looking up the germline V gene yields CDR1 SGHTA and CDR2 FQGNSA. V trim: 3 bases; J trim: 4 bases; unmatched bases: 3. This sequence was found in a man between 35 and 55 years old who had recovered from COVID-19. Recombination joined TRBV7-2 with TRBJ1-5, with TRBD1 matching 7 junction bases. The specimen sequenced was PBMCs or T cells enriched from blood (not recorded which). The CDR3 amino acid sequence is: CASSLTGLNQPQHF. At the DNA level, the sequence is TGTGCCAGCAGCTTGACAGGGCTAAATCAGCCCCAGCATTTT.